This T cell receptor (beta chain) comes out of a study of T-cell reconstitution after alpha-beta-depleted transplantation in children. Looked up from germline, CDR1 is DFQATT and CDR2 is SNEGSKA (reference sequence). With 5 bases removed from V and 6 bases from J, the gap between germline ends came to 11 bases. This CDR3 comprises 13 residues. Unique molecular identifiers were incorporated during preparation of the TCRbeta library. TCRdb passed the PCR reads through MiXCR, listing each CDR3 protein once. The table includes 250,000 to 300,000 distinct CDR3 sequences, approximately 10% detected once. This clonotype occurred many times. No antigen is known for it. Study results and caveats: Reports say that about two months after transplant, the alpha-beta T cells came out of several hundred graft clones that had expanded.

The source material was peripheral blood, sampled 180 days after TCRalphabeta/CD19-depleted stem cell transplant. The chain couples TRBV20-1 to TRBJ1-6; no clear D gene. The source of this sequence is a male patient aged 2 to 9 who had a stem cell transplant for chronic granulomatous disease, so the T cells may come from the graft donor. In nucleotides, the CDR3 is TGCAGTGCTGAGGAGGTGATTAATTCACCCCTCCACTTT. Protein product: CSAEEVINSPLHF.